Listed here is a single T cell receptor (beta chain). V dropped 2 bases and J dropped 4 bases, with 12 bases sitting between them. The germline V gene encodes CDR1 SGDLS and CDR2 YYNGEE. The CDR3 is 14 amino acids. Under the authors' procedure: How many nucleated cells were present was estimated from reference gene primer amplification. Profiled with immunoSEQ multiplex PCR; TCRdb holds only in-frame clones, not every one. V and J calls plus clone size are reproduced from that table; the DNA served to infer D and trimming. The data contain approximately 280,000 clones, about 89% of them seen just once; the ten biggest clones take up approximately 2%. This entry comes from a study of blood T cell repertoires in COVID-19. Study information: From the United States, Italy and Spain came samples of acute and convalescent COVID-19. PBMCs, B-cell-depleted T cells, or T cells provided the cDNA or gDNA that made up the material.

The TCR was taken from a man aged 50-60 years with acute or convalescent COVID-19. V usage is TRBV9 and J usage is TRBJ1-1; D not resolved. Sequenced: peripheral blood. The CDR3 reads CASSVLDSGTEAFF. The CDR3 nucleotides are TGTGCCAGCAGCGTTCTCGATTCCGGCACTGAAGCTTTCTTT.